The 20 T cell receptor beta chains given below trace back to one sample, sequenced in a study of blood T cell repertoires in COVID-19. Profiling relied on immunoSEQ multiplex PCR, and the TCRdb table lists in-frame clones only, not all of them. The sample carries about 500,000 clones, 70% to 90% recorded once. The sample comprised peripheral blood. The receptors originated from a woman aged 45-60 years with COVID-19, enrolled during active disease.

The CDR3 nucleotides read TGTGCCAGTAGTACGGACAGAGCCAGCTATGGCTACACCTTC. Translation: CASSTDRASYGYTF. The J gene is TRBJ1-2, the V gene TRBV19; tentatively, D is TRBD1 (6 bases). The CDR3 is 14 amino acids. The germline gives CDR1 LNHDA, CDR2 SQIVND (reference sequence). Trimming cost V 4 bases and J 4 bases, with 13 bases left between them.

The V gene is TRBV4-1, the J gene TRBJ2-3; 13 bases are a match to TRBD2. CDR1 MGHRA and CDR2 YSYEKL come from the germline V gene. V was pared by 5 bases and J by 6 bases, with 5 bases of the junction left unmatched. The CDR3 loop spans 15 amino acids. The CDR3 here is CASSDTSGGADTQYF. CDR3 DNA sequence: TGCGCCAGCAGCGATACTAGCGGGGGGGCGGATACGCAGTATTTT.

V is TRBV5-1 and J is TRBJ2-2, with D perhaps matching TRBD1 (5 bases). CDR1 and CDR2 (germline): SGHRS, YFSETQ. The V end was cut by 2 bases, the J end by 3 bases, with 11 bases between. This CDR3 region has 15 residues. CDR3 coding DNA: TGCGCCAGCAGCTTTCAGGGATCGGACACCGGGGAGCTGTTTTTT. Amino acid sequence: CASSFQGSDTGELFF.

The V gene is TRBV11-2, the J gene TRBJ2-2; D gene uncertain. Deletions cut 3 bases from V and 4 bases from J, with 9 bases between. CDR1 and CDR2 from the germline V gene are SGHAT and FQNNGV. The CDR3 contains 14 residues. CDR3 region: CASSFTTLTGELFF. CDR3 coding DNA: TGTGCCAGCAGCTTCACGACTCTCACCGGGGAGCTGTTTTTT.

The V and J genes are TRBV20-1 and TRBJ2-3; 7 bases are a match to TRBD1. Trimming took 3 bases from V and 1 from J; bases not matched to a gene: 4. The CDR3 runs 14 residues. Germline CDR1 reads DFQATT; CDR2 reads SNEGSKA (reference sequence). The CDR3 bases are TGCAGTGCTAGTAGGGGGCTCGGCACAGATACGCAGTATTTT. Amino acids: CSASRGLGTDTQYF.

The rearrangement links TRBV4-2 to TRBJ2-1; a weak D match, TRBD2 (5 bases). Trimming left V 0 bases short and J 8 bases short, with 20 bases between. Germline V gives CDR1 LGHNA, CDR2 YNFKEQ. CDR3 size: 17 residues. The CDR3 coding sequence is TGTGCCAGCAGCCAAGATCTGCGGGTGAGGGCTACCGATGAGCAGTTCTTC. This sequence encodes CASSQDLRVRATDEQFF.

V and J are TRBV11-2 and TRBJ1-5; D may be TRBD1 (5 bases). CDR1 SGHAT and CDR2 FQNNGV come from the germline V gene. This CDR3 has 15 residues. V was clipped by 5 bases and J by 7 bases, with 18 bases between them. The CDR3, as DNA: TGTGCCAGCAGCCCCTTTGGGCAGGGCGAACAGCCCCAGCATTTT. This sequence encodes CASSPFGQGEQPQHF.

In nucleotides, the CDR3 is TGTGCCATCAGTGAGTCGAACTTAAACAGCAAAAACATTCAGTACTTC. It codes for CAISESNLNSKNIQYF. The J gene is TRBJ2-4, the V gene TRBV10-3; no clear D. Germline CDR1 ENHRY, CDR2 SYGVKD. The CDR3 loop spans 16 amino acids. Trimming took 0 bases from V and 3 from J, leaving 12 bases between them.

DNA of the CDR3: TGTGCCAGCAGACTCGGACAGGGGAGGGCTGAAGCTTTCTTT. It is translated as CASRLGQGRAEAFF. The genes are TRBV13 and TRBJ1-1, with 9 bases lining up with TRBD1. Germline CDR1 reads PRHDT; CDR2 reads FYEKMQ (reference sequence). The CDR3 covers 14 residues. Trimming at V came to 6 bases and at J to 6 bases, leaving 8 bases not matched to a gene.

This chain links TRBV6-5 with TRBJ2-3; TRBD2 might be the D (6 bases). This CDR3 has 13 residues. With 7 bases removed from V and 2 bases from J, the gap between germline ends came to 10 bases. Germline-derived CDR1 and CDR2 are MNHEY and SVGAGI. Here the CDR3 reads CASTGTATDTQYF. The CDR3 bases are TGTGCCAGCACAGGGACTGCCACAGATACGCAGTATTTT.

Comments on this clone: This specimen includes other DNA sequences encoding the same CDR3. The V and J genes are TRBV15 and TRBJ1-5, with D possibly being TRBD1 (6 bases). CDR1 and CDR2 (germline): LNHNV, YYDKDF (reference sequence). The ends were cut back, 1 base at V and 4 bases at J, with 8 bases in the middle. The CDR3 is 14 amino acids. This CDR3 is CATSRGTVNQPQHF. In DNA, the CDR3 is TGTGCCACCAGCAGAGGGACAGTTAATCAGCCCCAGCATTTT. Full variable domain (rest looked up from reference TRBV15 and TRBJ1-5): DAMVIQNPRYQVTQFGKPVTLSCSQTLNHNVMYWYQQKSSQAPKLLFHYYDKDFNNEADTPDNFQSRRPNTSFCFLDIRSPGLGDTAMYLCATSRGTVNQPQHFGDGTRLSIL.

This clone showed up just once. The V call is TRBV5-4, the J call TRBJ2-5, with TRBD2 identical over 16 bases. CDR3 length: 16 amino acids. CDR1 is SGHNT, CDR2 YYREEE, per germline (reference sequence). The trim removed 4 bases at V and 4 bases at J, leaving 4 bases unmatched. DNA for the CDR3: TGTGCCAGCAGCCCGGGACTAGCGGGGGGGCCAGAGACCCAGTACTTC. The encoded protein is CASSPGLAGGPETQYF.

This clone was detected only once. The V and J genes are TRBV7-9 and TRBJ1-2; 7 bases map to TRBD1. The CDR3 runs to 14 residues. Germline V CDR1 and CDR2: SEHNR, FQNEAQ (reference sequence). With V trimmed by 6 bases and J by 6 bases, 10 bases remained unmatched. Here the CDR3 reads CASSPKTGRHGYTF. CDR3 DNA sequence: TGTGCCAGCAGTCCAAAGACAGGGAGACATGGCTACACCTTC.

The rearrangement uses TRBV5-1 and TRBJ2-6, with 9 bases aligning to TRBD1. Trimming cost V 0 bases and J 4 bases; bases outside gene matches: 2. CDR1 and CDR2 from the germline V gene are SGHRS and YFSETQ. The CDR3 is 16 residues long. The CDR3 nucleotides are TGCGCCAGCAGCTTGGGGACAGGGGTAGGGGCCAACGTCCTGACTTTC. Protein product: CASSLGTGVGANVLTF.

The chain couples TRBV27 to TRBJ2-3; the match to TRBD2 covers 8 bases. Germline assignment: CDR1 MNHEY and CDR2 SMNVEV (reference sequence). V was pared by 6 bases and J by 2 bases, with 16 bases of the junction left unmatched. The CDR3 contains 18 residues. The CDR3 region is CASSLLGTGTRATDTQYF. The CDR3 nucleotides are TGTGCCAGCAGCCTTCTGGGGACGGGGACTAGAGCCACAGATACGCAGTATTTT.

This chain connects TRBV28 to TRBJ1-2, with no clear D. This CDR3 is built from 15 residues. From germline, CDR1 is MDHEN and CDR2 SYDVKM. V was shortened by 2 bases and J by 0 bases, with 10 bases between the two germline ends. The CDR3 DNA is TGTGCCAGCAGTTTAGAACGGGGAGCTAACTATGGCTACACCTTC. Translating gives CASSLERGANYGYTF.

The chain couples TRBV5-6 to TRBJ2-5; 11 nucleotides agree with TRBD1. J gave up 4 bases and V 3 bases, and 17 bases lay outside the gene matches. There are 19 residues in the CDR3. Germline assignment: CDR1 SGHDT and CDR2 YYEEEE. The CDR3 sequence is CASSSDRGREVYFGETQYF. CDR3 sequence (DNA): TGTGCCAGCAGCTCGGACAGGGGGCGCGAGGTCTACTTTGGAGAGACCCAGTACTTC.

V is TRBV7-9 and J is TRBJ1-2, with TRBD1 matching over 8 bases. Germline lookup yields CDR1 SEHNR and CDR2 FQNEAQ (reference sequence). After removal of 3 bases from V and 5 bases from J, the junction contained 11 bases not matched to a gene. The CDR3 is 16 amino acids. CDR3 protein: CASSLPWTGNSYGYTF. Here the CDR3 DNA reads TGTGCCAGCAGCTTGCCATGGACAGGGAACTCTTATGGCTACACCTTC. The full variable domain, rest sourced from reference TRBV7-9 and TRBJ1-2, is DTGVSQNPRHKITKRGQNVTFRCDPISEHNRLYWYRQTLGQGPEFLTYFQNEAQLEKSRLLSDRFSAERPKGSFSTLEIQRTEQGDSAMYLCASSLPWTGNSYGYTFGSGTRLTVV.

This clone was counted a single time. CDR3 loop: CASSYSIAGKETQYF. For the CDR3, the DNA is TGTGCCAGCAGTTATTCAATAGCGGGGAAAGAGACCCAGTACTTC. The J gene is TRBJ2-5, the V gene TRBV6-6; 8 nucleotides match TRBD2. Per germline, CDR1 MNHNY and CDR2 SVGAGI (reference sequence). With V trimmed by 3 bases and J by 3 bases, 6 bases remained unmatched. This CDR3 has 15 amino acids.

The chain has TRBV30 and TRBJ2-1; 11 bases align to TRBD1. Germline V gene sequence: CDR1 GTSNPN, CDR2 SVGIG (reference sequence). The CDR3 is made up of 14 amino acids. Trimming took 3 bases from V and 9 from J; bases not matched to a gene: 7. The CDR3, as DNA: TGTGCCTGGAGCACCGGGACAGGGGGAGGTGAGCAGTTCTTC. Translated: CAWSTGTGGGEQFF.